This record covers a single TCR beta chain. Antigen specificity is unknown. Checkpoint therapy with ipilimumab 1 mg/kg began 14 to 28 days after transplant. The sample is drawn from a study of ipilimumab plus nivolumab after autologous stem cell transplantation. Study information: A median of roughly eight nivolumab and five or six ipilimumab doses were given. General study points: The authors say TCR, Treg and microbiome findings warrant further study.

Only in-frame clones appear in the TCRdb table, and some are missing; sequencing was by immunoSEQ multiplex PCR. The table records around 84,000 clones, under 85% of them present only once. Germline CDR1 MNHNY, CDR2 SVGAGI (reference sequence). Trimming shortened V by 6 bases and J by 3 bases, and 14 bases separated the two germline ends. The CDR3 covers 14 residues. V usage is TRBV6-6 and J usage is TRBJ1-2; D call uncertain. The sequencing here drew on PBMCs, taken in a trial of ipilimumab plus nivolumab as post-transplant consolidation. The receptor comes from a male donor with diffuse large B-cell lymphoma. The CDR3 protein is CASSPRTEDYGYTF. The CDR3 region has the DNA TGTGCCAGCAGCCCCCGGACGGAAGACTATGGCTACACCTTC.